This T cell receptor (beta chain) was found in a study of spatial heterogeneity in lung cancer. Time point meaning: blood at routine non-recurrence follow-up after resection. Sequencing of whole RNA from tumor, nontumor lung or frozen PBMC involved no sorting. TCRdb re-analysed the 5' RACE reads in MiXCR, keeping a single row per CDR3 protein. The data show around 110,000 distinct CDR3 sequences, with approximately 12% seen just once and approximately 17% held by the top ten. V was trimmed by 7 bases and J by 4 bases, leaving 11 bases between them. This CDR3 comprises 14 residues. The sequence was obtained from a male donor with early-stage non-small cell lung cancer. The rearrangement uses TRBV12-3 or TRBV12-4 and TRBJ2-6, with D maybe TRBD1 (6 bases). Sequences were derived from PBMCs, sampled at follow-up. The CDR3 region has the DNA TGTGCCAGCACTCCAGGGGAAGGGGCCAACGTCCTGACTTTC. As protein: CASTPGEGANVLTF.